Described below is a single T cell receptor (beta chain) sequence and its context. The antigen remains undetermined. Using immunoSEQ multiplex PCR, the repertoire was profiled, and TCRdb retains in-frame clones only, with some absent. Here the sample spans under 50,000 clones, roughly 80% being singletons. The sample belongs to a study of OX40 agonist ivuxolimab in advanced cancers. At the level of the study: Prior anti-PD-1, anti-PD-L1 or anti-CTLA-4 therapy was allowed; around 40% had some. Study results and caveats: Averaged across samples, CD8+ T cells carried more expanded clones than CD4+ did. The CD4+ and CD8+ T cells in the blood had expanded clonally by week 6 at 0.1 to 3.0 mg/kg.

There are 16 residues in the CDR3. Germline V gene lookup returns CDR1 SGHTA and CDR2 FQGTGA. V was trimmed by 2 bases and J by 0 bases, leaving 11 bases between them. The chain is built from TRBV7-3 and TRBJ2-1; D remains ambiguous. Sequenced material: CD4+ or CD8+ T cells sorted from blood, taken in a trial of the OX40 agonist ivuxolimab. The TCR was taken from an adult with an advanced solid tumor such as melanoma, head and neck, liver or kidney cancer. The CDR3 spells CASSLDRLSSYNEQFF. CDR3 bases: TGTGCCAGCAGCTTAGATCGCCTCAGCTCCTACAATGAGCAGTTCTTC.